This TCR beta chain stems from a study of cytomegalovirus exposure and HLA in healthy donors. In the case of this clone: Antigen: not known.

The CDR3 is 18 residues long. Germline assignment: CDR1 LNHDA and CDR2 SQIVND (reference sequence). V lost 2 bases and J 2 bases, leaving 21 bases between the germline ends. Study conclusions and caveats: For most TCR sequences rarity was the rule, although some public TCRs occurred in many donors.

The protocol was immunoSEQ multiplex PCR, while the TCRdb copy is restricted to in-frame clones and leaves out a portion. The sample records around 220,000 clones, approximately 88% being singletons. The TCR sequence derives from a woman aged 25 to 39 in good health and CMV-seropositive. The chain combines TRBV19 with TRBJ1-1, with a tentative D call TRBD1 (5 bases). The source material was PBMCs. CDR3 protein: CASSILEEMGTSNTEAFF. Here the CDR3 DNA reads TGTGCCAGTAGTATATTGGAAGAGATGGGGACTAGTAACACTGAAGCTTTCTTT. The full variable domain, with the rest looked up from reference TRBV19 and TRBJ1-1, is DGGITQSPKYLFRKEGQNVTLSCEQNLNHDAMYWYRQDPGQGLRLIYYSQIVNDFQKGDIAEGYSVSREKKESFPLTVTSAQKNPTAFYLCASSILEEMGTSNTEAFFGQGTRLTVV.